This TCR beta chain comes out of a study of blood T cell repertoires in COVID-19. About the research overall: There were acute and convalescent COVID-19 samples, and they came from the United States, Italy and Spain. Nucleic acid was either cDNA or gDNA, and it came from T cells, B-cell-depleted T cells, or PBMCs.

This clone turned up a few times. In the original analysis: From reference gene primer amplification, estimates of nucleated cell counts were derived. Profiling relied on immunoSEQ multiplex PCR, and the TCRdb table lists in-frame clones only, not all of them. V and J calls and clone size are as listed in that table; D and trimming were resolved from the DNA. Seen here are about 92,000 clones, approximately 81% observed once, and the top ten hold about 38%. From germline, CDR1 is SGHNT and CDR2 YENEEA. The CDR3 totals 15 residues. The ends were cut back, 1 base at V and 4 bases at J, with 13 bases in the middle.

This TCR derives from a man older than 75 with acute or convalescent COVID-19. Sequencing used peripheral blood. V is TRBV11-3 and J is TRBJ1-1; D is unresolved. In DNA form, the CDR3 reads TGTGCCAGCAGCTTAGGGCAGGCCATGGGCACTGAAGCTTTCTTT. It specifies CASSLGQAMGTEAFF. Full variable domain (rest looked up from reference TRBV11-3 and TRBJ1-1): EAGVVQSPRYKIIEKKQPVAFWCNPISGHNTLYWYLQNLGQGPELLIRYENEEAVDDSQLPKDRFSAERLKGVDSTLKIQPAELGDSAVYLCASSLGQAMGTEAFFGQGTRLTVV.